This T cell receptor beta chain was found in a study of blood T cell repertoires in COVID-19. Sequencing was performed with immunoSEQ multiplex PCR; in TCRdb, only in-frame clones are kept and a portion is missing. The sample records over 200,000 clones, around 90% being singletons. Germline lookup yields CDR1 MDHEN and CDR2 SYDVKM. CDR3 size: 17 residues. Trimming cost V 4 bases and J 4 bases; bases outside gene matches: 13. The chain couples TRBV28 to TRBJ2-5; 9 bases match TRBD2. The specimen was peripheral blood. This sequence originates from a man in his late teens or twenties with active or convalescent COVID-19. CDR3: CASSSLSGSDNRETQYF. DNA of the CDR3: TGTGCCAGCAGTTCGCTTAGCGGGAGCGATAATCGAGAGACCCAGTACTTC.